This T cell receptor beta chain was identified during a study of cytomegalovirus exposure and HLA in healthy donors. Overall study findings and caveats: A few CMV-associated chains proved CMV antigen-specific in vitro.

This clone has only one observation. Its antigen is as yet unknown. The PCR was carried out with 60 Vbeta primers and 13 Jbeta primers. Original methodology: Per a later analysis, the number of unique TCR beta chains was approximately 80 million, of which around 9.9 million were shared. Clones were read by immunoSEQ multiplex PCR, and TCRdb kept only the in-frame ones, dropping some. V, J and clone size are those of that table, while D and trimming were read from the DNA. The table records about 220,000 clones, around four fifths of them present only once. This TCR derives from a boy between 2 and 10 years old in good health and CMV-seronegative. The sample taken for sequencing was PBMCs.

Here the CDR3 DNA reads TGCGCCAGCAGCCAAGGCAATACAGGGAAGTATTTT. Protein sequence: CASSQGNTGKYF. This chain links TRBV4-1 with TRBJ2-3; possibly TRBD1 for D (6 bases). V was cut by 1 base and J by 13 bases, with 12 bases left in between. CDR3 size: 12 residues. Germline V lookup: CDR1 MGHRA, CDR2 YSYEKL.